The present TCR beta chain was sequenced within a study of PD-1 blockade in classical Hodgkin lymphoma. Findings and limits, study-wide: Newly diagnosed patients were reported to start with lower TCR diversity than healthy donors.

Time point here: cycle 4 day 1 (C4D1), after 6 weeks of nivolumab. The patients all showed relapse after autologous stem cell transplantation, while their brentuximab vedotin exposure varied. Magnetic negative selection was used to purify CD4+ T cells from thawed PBMCs. Repertoires were generated with immunoSEQ multiplex PCR, while TCRdb's copy carries only in-frame clones and drops some. This sample has just under 20,000 clones, with less than 90% found just once. Germline V CDR1 and CDR2: MNHNS, SASEGT. V shed 5 bases and J 5 bases; nucleotides not matched to a gene: 6. This CDR3 has 15 amino acids. Worth noting for this clone: Its antigen remains unknown.

The receptor comes from a human donor with classical Hodgkin lymphoma. The chain has TRBV6-1 and TRBJ2-5, with TRBD2 matching 12 bases. Sequenced material: CD4+ T cells from blood, taken before the fourth cycle of nivolumab. This chain's CDR3 is CASSPSGRALETQYF. Here the CDR3 DNA reads TGTGCCAGCAGTCCTAGCGGGAGGGCCTTGGAGACCCAGTACTTC.